This T cell receptor beta chain was found in a study of blood T cell repertoires in COVID-19. Looking at the study overall: COVID-19 samples, acute and convalescent, were from the United States, Italy and Spain. PBMCs, B-cell-depleted T cells, or T cells provided the cDNA or gDNA that made up the material.

Per the original methods: Counts of nucleated cells, estimated from reference gene primer amplification, were obtained. Using immunoSEQ multiplex PCR, the repertoire was profiled, and TCRdb retains in-frame clones only, with some absent. D and trimming come from the DNA, and the V and J calls and clone size come from that table. The top ten clones hold 1% to 1.5% of a sample with approximately 74,000 clones, roughly 88% of them seen once. Sequences were obtained from peripheral blood. This receptor was taken from a woman aged 60-75 years with acute or convalescent COVID-19.

Written as DNA, the CDR3 is TGTGCCAGCAGCTTGGGCCAGGGGGCTCACAATGAGCAGTTCTTC. This gives the protein CASSLGQGAHNEQFF. The chain recombines TRBV5-4 with TRBJ2-1, with 8 bases that match TRBD1. CDR1 is SGHNT, CDR2 YYREEE, per germline (reference sequence). The CDR3 loop spans 15 amino acids. V lost 0 bases, J lost 5 bases, and 4 bases stayed unmatched. The full variable domain, in which reference TRBV5-4 and TRBJ2-1 provide the parts outside the CDR3, is ETGVTQSPTHLIKTRGQQVTLRCSSQSGHNTVSWYQQALGQGPQFIFQYYREEENGRGNFPPRFSGLQFPNYSSELNVNALELDDSALYLCASSLGQGAHNEQFFGPGTRLTVL.